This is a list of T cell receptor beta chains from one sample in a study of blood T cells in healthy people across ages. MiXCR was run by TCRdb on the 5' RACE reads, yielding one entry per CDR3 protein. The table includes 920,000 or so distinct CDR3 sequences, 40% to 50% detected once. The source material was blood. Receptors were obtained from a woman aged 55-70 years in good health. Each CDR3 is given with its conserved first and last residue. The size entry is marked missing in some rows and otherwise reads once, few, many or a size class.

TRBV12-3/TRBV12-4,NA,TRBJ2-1,CASSFASSYNEQFF
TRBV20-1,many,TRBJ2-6,CSARLRGSGANVLTF
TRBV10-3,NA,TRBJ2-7,CAISFSSYEQYF
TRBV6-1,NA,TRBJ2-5,CASSDGSGGTPLRNQYF
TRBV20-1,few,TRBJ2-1,CSAPPPGAHEQFF
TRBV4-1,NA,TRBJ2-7,CASSQDDSRAYGQYF
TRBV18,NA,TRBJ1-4,CASYPGQGGNEKLFF
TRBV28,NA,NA,CATMGVYEQYF
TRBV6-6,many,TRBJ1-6,CASTPRTQFNSPLHF
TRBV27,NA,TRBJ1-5,CASSTAKRDQPQHF
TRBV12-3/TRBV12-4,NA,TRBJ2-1,CASSLVTSGGWEQFF
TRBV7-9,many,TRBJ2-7,CASSWEGGHSYEQYF
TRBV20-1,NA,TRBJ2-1,CSASGRRSGRGRPNEQFF
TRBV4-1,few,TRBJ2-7,CASSQVGGGTGNSYEQYF
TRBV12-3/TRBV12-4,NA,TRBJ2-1,CASGSSTGVSYNEQFF
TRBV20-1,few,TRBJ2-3,CSASPRTSGSTDTQYF
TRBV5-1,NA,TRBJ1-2,CASSLQTKTGGGGYTF
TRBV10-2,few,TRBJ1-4,CASSTRPTGGGTNEKLFF
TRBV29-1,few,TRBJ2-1,CSVQTRRGVSYNEQFF
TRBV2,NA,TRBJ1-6,CASSEVNQSPLHF
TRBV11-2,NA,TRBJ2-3,CASSLVRDTRGDTQYF
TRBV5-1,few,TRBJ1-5,CASSFSTINQPQHF
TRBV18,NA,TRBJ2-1,CASSPDSAYNAQFF
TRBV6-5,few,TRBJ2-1,CASSYGTGENEQFF
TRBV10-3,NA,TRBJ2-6,CAISRAGGSSGANVLTF
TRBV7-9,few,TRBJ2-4,CASSLGADTKYF
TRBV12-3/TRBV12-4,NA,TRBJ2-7,CASTTSGNSWQYF
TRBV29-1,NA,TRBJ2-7,CSVVARGYEQYF
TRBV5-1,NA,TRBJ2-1,CASSDGQGASDEQFF
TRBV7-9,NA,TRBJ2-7,CASSSTGTRIYEQYF
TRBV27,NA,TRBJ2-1,CASSPGLTYNEQFF
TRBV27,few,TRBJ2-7,CASSLSKGEKTYEQYF
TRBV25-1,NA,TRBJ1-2,CASRDLGDGYTF
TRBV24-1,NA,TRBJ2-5,CATSEYSGQGADNEQYF
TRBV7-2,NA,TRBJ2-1,CASSPQPGSYSYNEQFF
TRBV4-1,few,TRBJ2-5,CASSQDDAGETQYF
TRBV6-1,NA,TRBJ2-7,CASSDQASGDAYEQYF
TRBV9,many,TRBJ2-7,CASSVGGRSYEQYF
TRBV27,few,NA,CASSFEGVEETQYF
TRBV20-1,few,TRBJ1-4,CSAPKYSTDHNEKLFF
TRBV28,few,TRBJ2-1,CASSFPGVPYNEQFF
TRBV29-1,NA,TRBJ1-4,CSVVEGNNEKLFF
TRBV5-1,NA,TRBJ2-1,CAAPTDRNNEQFF
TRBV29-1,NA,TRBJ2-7,CSVESGTVYEQYF
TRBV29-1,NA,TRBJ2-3,CSVGGQITDTQYF
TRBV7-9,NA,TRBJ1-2,CAAGGYTF
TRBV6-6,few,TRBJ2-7,CASSYFFRTHSYEQYF
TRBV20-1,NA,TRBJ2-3,CSAPPETSDTQYF
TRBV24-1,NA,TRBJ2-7,CATPSEQYF
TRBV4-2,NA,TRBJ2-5,CASSQFREVRETQYF
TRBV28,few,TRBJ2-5,CASSLLTGSGSQETQYF
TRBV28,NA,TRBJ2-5,CASNEPLRETQYF
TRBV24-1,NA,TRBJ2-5,CATSDRKRGQGRETQYF
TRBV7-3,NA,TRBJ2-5,CASSPTRDERSQETQYF
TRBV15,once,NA,CATSGVLSGENIQYF
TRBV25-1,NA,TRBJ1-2,CASRRTGTGGNYGYTF